This T cell receptor beta chain is drawn from a study of T cells in localized non-small cell lung cancer. Clones were read by immunoSEQ multiplex PCR, and TCRdb kept only the in-frame ones, dropping some. The sample holds some 28,000 clones, 70% to 90% seen once. V lost 9 bases and J lost 0, with 9 bases in between. Germline V CDR1 and CDR2: SGHDN, FVKESK. The CDR3 runs to 13 residues. The origin of this receptor is a woman between 18 and 50 years old with stage I lung adenocarcinoma. Material: peripheral blood, obtained before any cancer treatment. The genes are TRBV14 and TRBJ1-3; D is unclear. In DNA, the CDR3 is TGTGCCAGTGGACGGAACTCTGGAAACACCATATATTTT. Translation gives CASGRNSGNTIYF.